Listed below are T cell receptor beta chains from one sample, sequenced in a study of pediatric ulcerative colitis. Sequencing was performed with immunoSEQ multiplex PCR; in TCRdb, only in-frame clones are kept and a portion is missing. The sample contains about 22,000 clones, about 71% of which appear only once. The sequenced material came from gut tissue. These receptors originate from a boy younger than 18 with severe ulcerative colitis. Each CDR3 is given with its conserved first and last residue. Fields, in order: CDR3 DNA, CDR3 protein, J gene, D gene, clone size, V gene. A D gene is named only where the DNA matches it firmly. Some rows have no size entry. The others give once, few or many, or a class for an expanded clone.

DNA: TGTGCCAGCAGTCTTGGGGAGACCCAGCATTTT
CDR3: CASSLGETQHF
J: TRBJ1-5
D: NA
size: NA
V: TRBV2

DNA: TGTGCCAGCAGCCAAGATCCAATGGCAGTCGGCCAAGAGACCCAGTACTTC
CDR3: CASSQDPMAVGQETQYF
J: TRBJ2-5
D: NA
size: NA
V: TRBV14

DNA: TGCGCCAGCAGTGAGTCAGGGCTCTATGGCTACACCTTC
CDR3: CASSESGLYGYTF
J: TRBJ1-2
D: NA
size: few
V: TRBV10-2

DNA: TGTGCCTGGAGTCACCGGGACCTACGAGGGGTTTATGGCTACACCTTC
CDR3: CAWSHRDLRGVYGYTF
J: TRBJ1-2
D: NA
size: NA
V: TRBV30

DNA: TGTGCCAGCAGCTTAGAGGGTGCAGGCTACACCTTC
CDR3: CASSLEGAGYTF
J: TRBJ1-2
D: NA
size: few
V: TRBV7-9

DNA: TGTGCCAGTAGTGCAATACAGGGGGCCACTGAAGCTTTCTTT
CDR3: CASSAIQGATEAFF
J: TRBJ1-1
D: TRBD1
size: large
V: TRBV19

DNA: TGTGCCAGCAGCGTGGACAGGGATAGGAGCGCTGAAGCTTTCTTT
CDR3: CASSVDRDRSAEAFF
J: TRBJ1-1
D: TRBD1
size: few
V: TRBV9

DNA: TGTGCCAGCAGCCTCCGGGACAGGGTCTACTTC
CDR3: CASSLRDRVYF
J: TRBJ2-5
D: TRBD1
size: NA
V: TRBV7-2

DNA: TGTGCCAGTAGCTGGGGGCTTGGGGCGAGGACTGAAGCTTTCTTT
CDR3: CASSWGLGARTEAFF
J: TRBJ1-1
D: NA
size: NA
V: TRBV19

DNA: TGTGCCAGCAGTCCCCGGGACGAGCAGTACTTC
CDR3: CASSPRDEQYF
J: TRBJ2-7
D: NA
size: NA
V: TRBV28

DNA: TGTGCCAGCAGCCAACAGGGCCAAGGGGCTTTCTTT
CDR3: CASSQQGQGAFF
J: TRBJ1-1
D: NA
size: medium-sized
V: TRBV7-9

DNA: TGTGCCAGCAGTCCCCGGCTATGCACCGGGGAGCTGTTTTTT
CDR3: CASSPRLCTGELFF
J: TRBJ2-2
D: NA
size: few
V: TRBV6-7

DNA: TGTGCCAGCAGCTTGGGGGTCAGCTACGAGCAGTACTTC
CDR3: CASSLGVSYEQYF
J: TRBJ2-7
D: NA
size: few
V: TRBV5-6

DNA: TGTGCCAGCAGCCTCACAGGGGCGAGCAATCAGCCCCAGCATTTT
CDR3: CASSLTGASNQPQHF
J: TRBJ1-5
D: TRBD1
size: NA
V: TRBV7-2

DNA: TGTGCCAGCAGTGCATTCGGCAGGGGGCTCAATGCTGGCTACACCTTC
CDR3: CASSAFGRGLNAGYTF
J: TRBJ1-2
D: TRBD1
size: NA
V: TRBV6-1

DNA: TGCGCCAGCAGCTATGGGACGAGTGCTGAAGCTTTCTTT
CDR3: CASSYGTSAEAFF
J: TRBJ1-1
D: NA
size: once
V: TRBV5-1

DNA: TGTGCCAGCAGCTTGGGAGGGTTAGGTGAAAAACTGTTTTTT
CDR3: CASSLGGLGEKLFF
J: TRBJ1-4
D: NA
size: NA
V: TRBV5-6

DNA: TGTGCCAGCAGCTTGGTGGGCGCTAACACAGATACGCAGTATTTT
CDR3: CASSLVGANTDTQYF
J: TRBJ2-3
D: NA
size: few
V: TRBV5-6

DNA: TGTGCCAGCATATCCGGGAGAAATTCACCCCTCCACTTT
CDR3: CASISGRNSPLHF
J: TRBJ1-6
D: NA
size: NA
V: TRBV2

DNA: TGTGCCAGCTCACCGTTGCGGCAGGGGGTGAGGGGCGACTATGGCTACACCTTC
CDR3: CASSPLRQGVRGDYGYTF
J: TRBJ1-2
D: TRBD1
size: NA
V: TRBV18

DNA: TGTGCCAGTACTGAAGGACCCTATAGCAATCAGCCCCAGCATTTT
CDR3: CASTEGPYSNQPQHF
J: TRBJ1-5
D: NA
size: NA
V: TRBV19

DNA: TGTGCCAGCTCATTCGACTACAGGGGGCCCGGTGAAAAACTGTTTTTT
CDR3: CASSFDYRGPGEKLFF
J: TRBJ1-4
D: TRBD1
size: NA
V: TRBV18

DNA: TGTGCCAGCAGCTTGGGGGGGGCTGATTATGGCTACACCTTC
CDR3: CASSLGGADYGYTF
J: TRBJ1-2
D: NA
size: NA
V: TRBV5-8

DNA: TGCGCCAGCAGCCAAGACCCGGGGGGTTACGAGCAGTACTTC
CDR3: CASSQDPGGYEQYF
J: TRBJ2-7
D: TRBD2
size: NA
V: TRBV4-3

DNA: TGTGCCAGCAGCTTAAGGACAGGGAAAGAGACCCAGTACTTC
CDR3: CASSLRTGKETQYF
J: TRBJ2-5
D: TRBD1
size: NA
V: TRBV5-4

DNA: TGTGCCAGCAGCGTAGGAGCGGGACGCCTCGGGGAGCTGTTTTTT
CDR3: CASSVGAGRLGELFF
J: TRBJ2-2
D: TRBD2
size: few
V: TRBV9

DNA: TGTGCCAGCTCACCGACCGGGGAGCTGTTTTTT
CDR3: CASSPTGELFF
J: TRBJ2-2
D: NA
size: large
V: TRBV18

DNA: TGTGCCAGCAGGACACGAGGGCAATCACCCCTCCACTTT
CDR3: CASRTRGQSPLHF
J: TRBJ1-6
D: NA
size: NA
V: TRBV6-1

DNA: TGTGCCACCAGCAGAGATCACACCGATGCTTTCTTT
CDR3: CATSRDHTDAFF
J: TRBJ1-1
D: NA
size: NA
V: TRBV15

DNA: TGTGCCTGGGGTACTTCCGGGGCAAGAAAAAAAGAGACCCAGTACTTC
CDR3: CAWGTSGARKKETQYF
J: TRBJ2-5
D: NA
size: NA
V: TRBV30

DNA: TGTGCCAGCAGGAAGTCCGGGGGGACTGAAGCTTTCTTT
CDR3: CASRKSGGTEAFF
J: TRBJ1-1
D: NA
size: NA
V: TRBV2